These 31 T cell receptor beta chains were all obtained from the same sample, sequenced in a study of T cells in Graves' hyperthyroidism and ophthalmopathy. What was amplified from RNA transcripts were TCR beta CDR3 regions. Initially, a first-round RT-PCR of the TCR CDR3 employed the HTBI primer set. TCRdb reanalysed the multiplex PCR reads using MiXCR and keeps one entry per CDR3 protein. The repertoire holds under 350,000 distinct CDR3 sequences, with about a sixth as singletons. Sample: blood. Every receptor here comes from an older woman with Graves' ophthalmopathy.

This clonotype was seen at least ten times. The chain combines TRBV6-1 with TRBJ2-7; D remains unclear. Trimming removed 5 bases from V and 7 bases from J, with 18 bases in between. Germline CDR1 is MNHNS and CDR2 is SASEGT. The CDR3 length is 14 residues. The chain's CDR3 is CASSTVLGSYEQYF. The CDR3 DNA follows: TGTGCCAGCAGTACGGTGTTGGGATCGTATGAGCAGTACTTC.

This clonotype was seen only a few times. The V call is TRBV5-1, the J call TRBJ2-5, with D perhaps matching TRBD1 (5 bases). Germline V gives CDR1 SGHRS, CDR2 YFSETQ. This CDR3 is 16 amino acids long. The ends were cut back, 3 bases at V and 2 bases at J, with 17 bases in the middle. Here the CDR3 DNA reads TGCGCCAGCAGCTACCGACAGACCATCCCACAAGAGACCCAGTACTTC. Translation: CASSYRQTIPQETQYF.

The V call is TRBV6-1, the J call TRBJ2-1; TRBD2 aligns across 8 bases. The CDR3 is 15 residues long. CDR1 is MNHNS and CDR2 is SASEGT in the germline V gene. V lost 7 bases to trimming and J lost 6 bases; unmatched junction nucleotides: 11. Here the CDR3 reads CASTTRGGGFNEQFF. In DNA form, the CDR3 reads TGTGCCAGCACCACCAGGGGCGGGGGGTTCAATGAGCAGTTCTTC.

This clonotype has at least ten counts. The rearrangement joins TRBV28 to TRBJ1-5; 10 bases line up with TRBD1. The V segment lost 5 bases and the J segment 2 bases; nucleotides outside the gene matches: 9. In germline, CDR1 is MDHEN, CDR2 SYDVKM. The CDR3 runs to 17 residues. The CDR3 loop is CASSPRQGARGNQPQHF. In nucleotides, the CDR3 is TGTGCCAGCAGTCCACGACAGGGGGCTAGGGGCAATCAGCCCCAGCATTTT.

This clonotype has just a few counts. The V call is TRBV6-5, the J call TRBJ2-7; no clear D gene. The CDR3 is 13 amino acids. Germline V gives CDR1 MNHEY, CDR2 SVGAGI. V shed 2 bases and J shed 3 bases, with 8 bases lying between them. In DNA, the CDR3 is TGTGCCAGCAGTTACCCCCCGGGCTACGAGCAGTACTTC. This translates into CASSYPPGYEQYF.

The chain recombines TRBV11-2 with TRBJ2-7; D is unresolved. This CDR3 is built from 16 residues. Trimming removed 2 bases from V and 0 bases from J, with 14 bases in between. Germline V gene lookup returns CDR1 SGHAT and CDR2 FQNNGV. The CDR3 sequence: CASSLFPEPNSYEQYF. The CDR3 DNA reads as TGTGCCAGCAGCTTATTTCCAGAGCCGAACTCCTACGAGCAGTACTTC.

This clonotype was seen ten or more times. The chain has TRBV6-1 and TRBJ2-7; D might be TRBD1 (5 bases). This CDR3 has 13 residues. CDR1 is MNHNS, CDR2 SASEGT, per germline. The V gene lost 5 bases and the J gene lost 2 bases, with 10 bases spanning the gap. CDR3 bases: TGTGCCAGCAGTAGGGGCGAAGCCTACGAGCAGTACTTC. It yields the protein CASSRGEAYEQYF.

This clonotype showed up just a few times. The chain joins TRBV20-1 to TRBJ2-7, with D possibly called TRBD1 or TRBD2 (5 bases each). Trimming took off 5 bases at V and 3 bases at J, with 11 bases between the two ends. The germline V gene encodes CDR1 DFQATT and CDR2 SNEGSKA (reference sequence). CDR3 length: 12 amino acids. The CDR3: CSASTDYYEQYF. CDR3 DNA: TGCAGTGCTTCGACAGACTACTACGAGCAGTACTTC.

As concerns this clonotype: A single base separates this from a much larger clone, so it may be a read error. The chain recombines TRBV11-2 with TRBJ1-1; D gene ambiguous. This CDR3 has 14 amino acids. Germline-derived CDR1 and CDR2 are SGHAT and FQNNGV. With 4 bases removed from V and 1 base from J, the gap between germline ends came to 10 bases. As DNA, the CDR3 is TGTGCCAGCAGCTGGGCCGCAAGGAACACTGAAGCTTTCTTT. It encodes CASSWAARNTEAFF.

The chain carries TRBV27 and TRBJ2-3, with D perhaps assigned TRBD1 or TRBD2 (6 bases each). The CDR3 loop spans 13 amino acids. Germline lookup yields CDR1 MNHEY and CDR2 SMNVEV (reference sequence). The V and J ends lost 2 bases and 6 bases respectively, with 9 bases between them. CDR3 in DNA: TGTGCCAGCAGTTTAGGGGGGCACGATACGCAGTATTTT. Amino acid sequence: CASSLGGHDTQYF.

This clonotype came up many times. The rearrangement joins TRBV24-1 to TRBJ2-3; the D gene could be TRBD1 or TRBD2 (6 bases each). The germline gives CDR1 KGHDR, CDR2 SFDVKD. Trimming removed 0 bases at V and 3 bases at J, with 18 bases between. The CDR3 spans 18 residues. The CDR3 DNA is TGTGCCACCAGTGATTTGTGGGGGGCACCCCCTAATACAGATACGCAGTATTTT. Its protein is CATSDLWGAPPNTDTQYF.

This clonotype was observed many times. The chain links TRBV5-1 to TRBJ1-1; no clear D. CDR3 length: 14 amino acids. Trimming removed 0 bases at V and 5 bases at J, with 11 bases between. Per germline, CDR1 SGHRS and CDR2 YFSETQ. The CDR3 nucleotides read TGCGCCAGCAGCTTGGGGCTGGTAAAGACTGAAGCTTTCTTT. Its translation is CASSLGLVKTEAFF.

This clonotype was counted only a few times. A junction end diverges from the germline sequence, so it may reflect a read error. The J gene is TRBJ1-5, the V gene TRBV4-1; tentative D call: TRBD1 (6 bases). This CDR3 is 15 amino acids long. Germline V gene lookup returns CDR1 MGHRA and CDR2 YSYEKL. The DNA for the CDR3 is TGCGCCAGCAGCCTGGGACAAGATAGCGATCAGCCCCAGCATTTT. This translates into CASSLGQDSDQPQHF.

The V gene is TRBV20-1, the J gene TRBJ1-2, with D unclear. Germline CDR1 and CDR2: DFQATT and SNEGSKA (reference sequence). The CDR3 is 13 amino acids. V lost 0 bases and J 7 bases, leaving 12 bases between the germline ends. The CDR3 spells CSARDPSGFGYTF. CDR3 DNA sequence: TGCAGTGCTAGAGATCCGTCCGGGTTTGGCTACACCTTC.

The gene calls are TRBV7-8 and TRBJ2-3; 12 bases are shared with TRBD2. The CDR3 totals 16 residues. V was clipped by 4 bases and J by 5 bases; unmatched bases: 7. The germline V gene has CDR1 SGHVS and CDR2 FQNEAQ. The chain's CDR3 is CASSSQTSGSVDTQYF. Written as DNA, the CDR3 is TGTGCCAGCAGCTCGCAGACTAGCGGGAGTGTAGATACGCAGTATTTT.

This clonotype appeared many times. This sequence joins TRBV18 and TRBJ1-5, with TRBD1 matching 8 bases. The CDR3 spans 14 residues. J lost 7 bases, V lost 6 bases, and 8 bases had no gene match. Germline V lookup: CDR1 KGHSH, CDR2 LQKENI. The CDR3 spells CASSLGTGGQPQHF. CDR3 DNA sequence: TGTGCCAGCTCGCTAGGGACAGGCGGGCAGCCCCAGCATTTT.

DNA of the CDR3: TGTGCCAGCAGCCCAAAGTTACAGGGCGCCGGTACTGAAGCTTTCTTT. It yields the protein CASSPKLQGAGTEAFF. The rearrangement uses TRBV28 and TRBJ1-1; TRBD1 is a possible D gene (6 bases). V was pared by 6 bases and J by 5 bases, with 22 bases between. Germline assignment: CDR1 MDHEN and CDR2 SYDVKM. The CDR3 covers 16 residues.

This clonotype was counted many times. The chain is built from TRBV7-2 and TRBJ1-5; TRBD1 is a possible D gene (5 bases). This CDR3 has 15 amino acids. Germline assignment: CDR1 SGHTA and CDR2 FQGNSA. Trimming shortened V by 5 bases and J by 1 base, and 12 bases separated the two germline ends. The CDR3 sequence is CASSRQSGSNQPQHF. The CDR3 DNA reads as TGTGCCAGCAGCCGACAGTCGGGGAGCAATCAGCCCCAGCATTTT.

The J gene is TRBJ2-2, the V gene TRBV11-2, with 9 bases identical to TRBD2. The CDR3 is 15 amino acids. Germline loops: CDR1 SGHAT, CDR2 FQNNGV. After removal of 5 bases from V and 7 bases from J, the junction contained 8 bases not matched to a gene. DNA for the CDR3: TGTGCCAGCAGCCCCCGGTGGCGGGAGGGCGGGGAGCTGTTTTTT. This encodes CASSPRWREGGELFF.

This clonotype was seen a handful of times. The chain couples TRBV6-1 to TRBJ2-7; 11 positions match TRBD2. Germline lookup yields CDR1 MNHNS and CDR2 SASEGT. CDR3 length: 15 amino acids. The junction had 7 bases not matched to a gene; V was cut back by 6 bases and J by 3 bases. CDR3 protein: CASSSPTSGSYEQYF. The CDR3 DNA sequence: TGTGCCAGCAGCTCCCCCACTAGCGGGAGCTACGAGCAGTACTTC.

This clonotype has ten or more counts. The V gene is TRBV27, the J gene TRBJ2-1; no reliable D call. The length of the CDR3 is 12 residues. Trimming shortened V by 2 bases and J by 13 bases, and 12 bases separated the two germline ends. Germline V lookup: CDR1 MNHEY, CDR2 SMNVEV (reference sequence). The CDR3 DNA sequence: TGTGCCAGCAGTTTAGGCCGATCTGACCAGTTCTTC. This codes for CASSLGRSDQFF.

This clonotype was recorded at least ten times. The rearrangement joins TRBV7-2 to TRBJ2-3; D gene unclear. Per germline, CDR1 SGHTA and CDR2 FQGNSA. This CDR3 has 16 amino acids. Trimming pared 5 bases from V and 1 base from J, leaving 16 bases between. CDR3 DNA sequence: TGTGCCAGCAGCCCGGACCCAGAGAGACGCACAGATACGCAGTATTTT. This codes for CASSPDPERRTDTQYF.

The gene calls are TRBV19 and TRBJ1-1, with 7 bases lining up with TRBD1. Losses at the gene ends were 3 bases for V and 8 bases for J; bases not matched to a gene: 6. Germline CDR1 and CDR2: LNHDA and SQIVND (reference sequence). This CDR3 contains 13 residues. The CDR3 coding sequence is TGTGCCAGTAGTATCCGTCGGGACAGAGAAGCTTTCTTT. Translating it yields CASSIRRDREAFF.

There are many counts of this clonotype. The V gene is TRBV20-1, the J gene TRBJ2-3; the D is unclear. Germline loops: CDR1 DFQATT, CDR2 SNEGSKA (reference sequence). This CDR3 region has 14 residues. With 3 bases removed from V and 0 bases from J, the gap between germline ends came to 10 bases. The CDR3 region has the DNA TGCAGTGCTAGTAAAGTAGCTAGCACAGATACGCAGTATTTT. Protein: CSASKVASTDTQYF.

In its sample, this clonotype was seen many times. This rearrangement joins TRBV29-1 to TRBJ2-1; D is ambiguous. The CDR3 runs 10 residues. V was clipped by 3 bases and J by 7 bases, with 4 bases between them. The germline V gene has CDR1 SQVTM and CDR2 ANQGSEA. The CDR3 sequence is CSVDRNEQFF. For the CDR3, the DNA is TGCAGCGTTGATAGGAATGAGCAGTTCTTC.

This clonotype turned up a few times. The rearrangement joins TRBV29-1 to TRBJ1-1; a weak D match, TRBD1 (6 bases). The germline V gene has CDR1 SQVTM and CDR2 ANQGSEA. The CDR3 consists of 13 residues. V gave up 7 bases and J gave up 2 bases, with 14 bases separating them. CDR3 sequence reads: CSEGGRFNTEAFF. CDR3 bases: TGCAGCGAGGGGGGCAGGTTTAACACTGAAGCTTTCTTT.

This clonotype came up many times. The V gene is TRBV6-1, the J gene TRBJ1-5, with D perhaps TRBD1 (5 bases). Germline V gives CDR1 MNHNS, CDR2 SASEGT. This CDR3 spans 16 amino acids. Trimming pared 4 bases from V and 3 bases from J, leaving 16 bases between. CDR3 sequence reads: CASSGWAGENNQPQHF. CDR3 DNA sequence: TGTGCCAGCAGTGGCTGGGCGGGGGAAAACAATCAGCCCCAGCATTTT.

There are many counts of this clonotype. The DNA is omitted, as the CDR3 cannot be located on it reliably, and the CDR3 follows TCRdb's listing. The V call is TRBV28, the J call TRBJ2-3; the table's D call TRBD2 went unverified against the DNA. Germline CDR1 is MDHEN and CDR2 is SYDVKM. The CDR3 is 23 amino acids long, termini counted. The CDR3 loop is CASRTRLAGESTDTQYFTDTQYF.

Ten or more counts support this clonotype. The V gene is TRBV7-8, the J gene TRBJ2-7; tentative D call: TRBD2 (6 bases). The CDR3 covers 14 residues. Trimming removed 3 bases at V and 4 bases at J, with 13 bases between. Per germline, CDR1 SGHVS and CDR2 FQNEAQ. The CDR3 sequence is CASSFRRGTYEQYF. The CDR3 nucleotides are TGTGCCAGCAGCTTTAGACGAGGGACTTACGAGCAGTACTTC.

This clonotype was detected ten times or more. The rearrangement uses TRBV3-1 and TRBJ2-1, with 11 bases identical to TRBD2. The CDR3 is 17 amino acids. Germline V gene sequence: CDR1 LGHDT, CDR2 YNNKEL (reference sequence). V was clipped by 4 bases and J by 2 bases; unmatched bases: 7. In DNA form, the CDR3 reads TGTGCCAGCAGCCTACAAGGGACTAGCGGACCCTACAATGAGCAGTTCTTC. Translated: CASSLQGTSGPYNEQFF.

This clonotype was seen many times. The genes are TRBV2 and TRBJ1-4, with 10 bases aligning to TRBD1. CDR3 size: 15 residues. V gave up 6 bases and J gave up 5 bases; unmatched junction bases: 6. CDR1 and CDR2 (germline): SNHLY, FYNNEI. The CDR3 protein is CASSSQGQGNEKLFF. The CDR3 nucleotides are TGTGCCAGCAGCAGTCAGGGACAGGGGAATGAAAAACTGTTTTTT.